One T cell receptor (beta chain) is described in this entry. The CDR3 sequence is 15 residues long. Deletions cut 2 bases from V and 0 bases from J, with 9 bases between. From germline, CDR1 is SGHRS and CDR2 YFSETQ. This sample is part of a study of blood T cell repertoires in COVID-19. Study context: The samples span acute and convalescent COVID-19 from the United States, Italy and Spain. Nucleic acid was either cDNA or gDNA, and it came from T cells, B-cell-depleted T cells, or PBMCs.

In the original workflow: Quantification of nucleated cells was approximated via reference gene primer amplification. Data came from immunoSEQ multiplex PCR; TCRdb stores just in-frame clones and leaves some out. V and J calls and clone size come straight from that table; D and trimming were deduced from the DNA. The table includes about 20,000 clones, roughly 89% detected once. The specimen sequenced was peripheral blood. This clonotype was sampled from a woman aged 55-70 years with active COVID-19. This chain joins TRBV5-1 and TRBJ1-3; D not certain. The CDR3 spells CASSLPEYSGNTIYF. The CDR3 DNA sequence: TGCGCCAGCAGCTTACCCGAGTACTCTGGAAACACCATATATTTT. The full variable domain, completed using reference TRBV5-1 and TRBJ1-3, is KAGVTQTPRYLIKTRGQQVTLSCSPISGHRSVSWYQQTPGQGLQFLFEYFSETQRNKGNFPGRFSGRQFSNSRSEMNVSTLELGDSALYLCASSLPEYSGNTIYFGEGSWLTVV.